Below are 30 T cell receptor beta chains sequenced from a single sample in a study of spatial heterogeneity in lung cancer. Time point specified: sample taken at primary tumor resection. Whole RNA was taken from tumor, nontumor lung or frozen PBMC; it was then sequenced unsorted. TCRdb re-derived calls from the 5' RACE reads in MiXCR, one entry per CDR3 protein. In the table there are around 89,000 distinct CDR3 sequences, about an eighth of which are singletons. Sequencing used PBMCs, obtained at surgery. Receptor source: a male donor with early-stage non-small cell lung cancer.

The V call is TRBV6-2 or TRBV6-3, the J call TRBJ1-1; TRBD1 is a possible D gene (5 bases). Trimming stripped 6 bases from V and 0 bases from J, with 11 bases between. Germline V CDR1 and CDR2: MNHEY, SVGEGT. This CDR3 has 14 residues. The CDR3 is CASRGVLMNTEAFF. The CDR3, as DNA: TGTGCCAGCAGGGGGGTCCTGATGAACACTGAAGCTTTCTTT.

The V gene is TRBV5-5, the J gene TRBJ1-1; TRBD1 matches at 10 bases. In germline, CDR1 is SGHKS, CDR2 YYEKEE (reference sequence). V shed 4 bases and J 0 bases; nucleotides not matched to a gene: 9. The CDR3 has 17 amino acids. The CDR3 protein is CASSPRDRGLMNTEAFF. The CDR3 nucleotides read TGTGCCAGCAGCCCCCGGGACAGGGGCCTCATGAACACTGAAGCTTTCTTT.

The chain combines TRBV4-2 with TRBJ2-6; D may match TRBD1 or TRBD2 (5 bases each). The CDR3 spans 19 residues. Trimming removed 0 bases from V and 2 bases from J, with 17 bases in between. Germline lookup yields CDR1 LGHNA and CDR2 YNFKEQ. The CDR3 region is CASSQEFVGGLAGANVLTF. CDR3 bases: TGTGCCAGCAGCCAAGAGTTTGTTGGGGGTCTAGCTGGGGCCAACGTCCTGACTTTC.

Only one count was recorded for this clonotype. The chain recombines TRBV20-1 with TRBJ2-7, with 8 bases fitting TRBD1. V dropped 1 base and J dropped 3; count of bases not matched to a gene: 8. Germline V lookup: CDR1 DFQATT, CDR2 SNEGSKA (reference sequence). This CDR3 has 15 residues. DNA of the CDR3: TGCAGTGCTAGAGGGGGGACAGGCCATCTCTACGAGCAGTACTTC. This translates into CSARGGTGHLYEQYF.

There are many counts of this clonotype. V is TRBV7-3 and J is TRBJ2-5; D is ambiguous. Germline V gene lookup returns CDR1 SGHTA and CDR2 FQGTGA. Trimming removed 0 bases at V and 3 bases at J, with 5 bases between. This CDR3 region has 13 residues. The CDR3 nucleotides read TGTGCCAGCAGCTTAACGTCGGAAGAGACCCAGTACTTC. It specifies CASSLTSEETQYF.

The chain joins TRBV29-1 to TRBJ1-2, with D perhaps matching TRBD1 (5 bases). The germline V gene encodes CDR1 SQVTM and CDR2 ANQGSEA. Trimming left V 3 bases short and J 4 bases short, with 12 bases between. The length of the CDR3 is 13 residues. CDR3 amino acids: CSVDLAGSYGYTF. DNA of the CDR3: TGCAGCGTTGATTTGGCAGGGAGCTATGGCTACACCTTC.

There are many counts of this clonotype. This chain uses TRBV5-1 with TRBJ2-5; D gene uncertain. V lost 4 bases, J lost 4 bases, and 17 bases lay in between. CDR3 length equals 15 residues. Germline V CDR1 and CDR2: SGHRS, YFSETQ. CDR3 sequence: CASSLGISLGETQYF. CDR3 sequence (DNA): TGCGCCAGCAGCCTGGGGATATCCTTGGGAGAGACCCAGTACTTC. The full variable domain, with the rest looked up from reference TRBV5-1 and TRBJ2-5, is KAGVTQTPRYLIKTRGQQVTLSCSPISGHRSVSWYQQTPGQGLQFLFEYFSETQRNKGNFPGRFSGRQFSNSRSEMNVSTLELGDSALYLCASSLGISLGETQYFGPGTRLLVL.

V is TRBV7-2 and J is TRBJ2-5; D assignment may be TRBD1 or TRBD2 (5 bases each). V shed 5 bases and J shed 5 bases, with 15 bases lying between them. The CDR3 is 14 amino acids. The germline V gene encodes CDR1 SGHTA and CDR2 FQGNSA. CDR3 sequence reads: CASSPGTLGETQYF. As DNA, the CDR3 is TGTGCCAGCAGCCCCGGGACGCTCGGGGAGACCCAGTACTTC.

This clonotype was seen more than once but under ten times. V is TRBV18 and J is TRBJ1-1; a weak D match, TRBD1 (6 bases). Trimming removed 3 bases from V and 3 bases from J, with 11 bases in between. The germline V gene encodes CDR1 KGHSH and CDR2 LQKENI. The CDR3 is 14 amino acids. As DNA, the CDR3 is TGTGCCAGCTCACCTTCAGGGGAGTACACTGAAGCTTTCTTT. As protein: CASSPSGEYTEAFF.

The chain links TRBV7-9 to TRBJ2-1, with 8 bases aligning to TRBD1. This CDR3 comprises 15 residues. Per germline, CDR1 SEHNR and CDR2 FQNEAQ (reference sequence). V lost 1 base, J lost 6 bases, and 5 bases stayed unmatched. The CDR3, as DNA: TGTGCCAGCAGCTTAGGACAGGGGAAAGGCAATGAGCAGTTCTTC. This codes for CASSLGQGKGNEQFF. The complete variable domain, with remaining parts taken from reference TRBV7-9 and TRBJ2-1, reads DTGVSQNPRHKITKRGQNVTFRCDPISEHNRLYWYRQTLGQGPEFLTYFQNEAQLEKSRLLSDRFSAERPKGSFSTLEIQRTEQGDSAMYLCASSLGQGKGNEQFFGPGTRLTVL.

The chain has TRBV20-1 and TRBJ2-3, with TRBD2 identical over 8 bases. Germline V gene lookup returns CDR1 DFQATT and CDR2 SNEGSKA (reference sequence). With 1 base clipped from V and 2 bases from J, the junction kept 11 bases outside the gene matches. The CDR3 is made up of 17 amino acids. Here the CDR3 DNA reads TGCAGTGCTAGAGCACTAGCGGCTGGTTCTCACACAGATACGCAGTATTTT. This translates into CSARALAAGSHTDTQYF.

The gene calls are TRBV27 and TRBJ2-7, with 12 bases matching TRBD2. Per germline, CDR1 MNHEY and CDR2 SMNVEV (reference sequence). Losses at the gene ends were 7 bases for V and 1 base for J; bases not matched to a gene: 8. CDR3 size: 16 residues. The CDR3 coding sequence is TGTGCCAGCAAACTAGCGGGAGGACCCCTTTCCTACGAGCAGTACTTC. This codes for CASKLAGGPLSYEQYF.

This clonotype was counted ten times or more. CDR3 DNA: TGCGCCAGCAGCTTGGAAGGACTAGACTACAATGAGCAGTTCTTC. Translating gives CASSLEGLDYNEQFF. The chain links TRBV5-1 to TRBJ2-1; TRBD2 matches 7 bases. Per the germline V gene, CDR1 is SGHRS and CDR2 is YFSETQ. CDR3 length equals 15 residues. The V gene end was trimmed by 0 bases and the J gene end by 3 bases; junction bases not matched to a gene: 3.

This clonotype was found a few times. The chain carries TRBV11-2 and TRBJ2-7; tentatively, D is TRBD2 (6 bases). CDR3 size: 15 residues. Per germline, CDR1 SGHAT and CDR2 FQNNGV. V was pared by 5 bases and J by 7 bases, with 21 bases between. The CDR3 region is CASSPGTSMGWEQYF. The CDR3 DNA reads TGTGCCAGCAGCCCCGGGACTTCCATGGGTTGGGAGCAGTACTTC.

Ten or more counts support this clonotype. The CDR3 DNA reads TGTGCCAGCAGTCCGGACAGATACAAAGCCTACGAGCAGTACTTC. This codes for CASSPDRYKAYEQYF. The genes are TRBV12-3 or TRBV12-4 and TRBJ2-7; TRBD1 is a possible D gene (6 bases). Trimming removed 5 bases from V and 2 bases from J, with 16 bases in between. This CDR3 contains 15 residues.

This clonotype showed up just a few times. The CDR3 DNA is TGTGCCAGCAGTTTATACGGGGCCAACGTCCTGACTTTC. It translates to CASSLYGANVLTF. The chain joins TRBV12-3 or TRBV12-4 to TRBJ2-6, with D unresolved. V was clipped by 2 bases and J by 4 bases, with 3 bases between them. The CDR3 runs 13 residues.

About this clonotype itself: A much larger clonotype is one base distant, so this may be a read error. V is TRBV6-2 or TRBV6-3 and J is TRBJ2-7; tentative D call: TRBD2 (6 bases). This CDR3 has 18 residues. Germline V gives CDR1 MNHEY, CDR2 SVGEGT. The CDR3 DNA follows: TGTGCCAGCAGCCGACCTTACCGTTCGGAGGGGAGCTCCTACGAGCGGTACTTC. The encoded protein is CASSRPYRSEGSSYERYF.

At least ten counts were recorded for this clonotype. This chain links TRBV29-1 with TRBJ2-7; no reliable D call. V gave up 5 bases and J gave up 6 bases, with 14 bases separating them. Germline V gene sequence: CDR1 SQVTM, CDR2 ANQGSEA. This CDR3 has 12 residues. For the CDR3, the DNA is TGCAGCGTTTTTCAGGATCGGAGCGAGCAGTACTTC. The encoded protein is CSVFQDRSEQYF.

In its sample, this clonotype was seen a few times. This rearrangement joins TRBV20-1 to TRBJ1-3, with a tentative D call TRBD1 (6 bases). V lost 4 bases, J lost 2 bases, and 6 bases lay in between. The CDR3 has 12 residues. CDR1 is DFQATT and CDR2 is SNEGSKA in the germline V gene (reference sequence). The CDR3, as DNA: TGCAGTGCTAACAGGGCTGGAAACACCATATATTTT. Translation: CSANRAGNTIYF.

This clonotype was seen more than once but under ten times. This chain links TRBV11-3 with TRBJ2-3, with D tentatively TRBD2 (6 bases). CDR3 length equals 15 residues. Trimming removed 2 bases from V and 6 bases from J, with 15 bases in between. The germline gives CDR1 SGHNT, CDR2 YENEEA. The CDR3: CASSLRLGGRDTQYF. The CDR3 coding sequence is TGTGCCAGCAGCTTAAGGTTGGGAGGCAGGGATACGCAGTATTTT.

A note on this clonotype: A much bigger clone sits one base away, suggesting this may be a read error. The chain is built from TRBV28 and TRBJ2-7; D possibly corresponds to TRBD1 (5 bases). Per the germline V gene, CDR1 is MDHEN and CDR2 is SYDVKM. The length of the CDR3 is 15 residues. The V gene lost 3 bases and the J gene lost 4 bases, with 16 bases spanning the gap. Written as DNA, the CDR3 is TGTGCCAGCAGTTTCCCAGGGCATACGAATTACGAGCAGTACTTC. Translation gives CASSFPGHTNYEQYF.

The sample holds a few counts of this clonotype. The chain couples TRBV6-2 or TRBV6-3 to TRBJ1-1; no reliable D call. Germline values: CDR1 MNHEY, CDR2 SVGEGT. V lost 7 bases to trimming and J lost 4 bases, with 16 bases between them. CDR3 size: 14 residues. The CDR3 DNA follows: TGTGCCAGCACCGAGGATAGGGCTGGCACTGAAGCTTTCTTT. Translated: CASTEDRAGTEAFF.

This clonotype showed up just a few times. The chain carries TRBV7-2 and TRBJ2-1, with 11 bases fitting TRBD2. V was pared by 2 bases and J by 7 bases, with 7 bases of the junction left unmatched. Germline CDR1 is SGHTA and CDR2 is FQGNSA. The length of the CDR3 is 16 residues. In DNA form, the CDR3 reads TGTGCCAGCAGCTTACCCCTAGCGGGGGGTGTAAATGAGCAGTTCTTC. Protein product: CASSLPLAGGVNEQFF.

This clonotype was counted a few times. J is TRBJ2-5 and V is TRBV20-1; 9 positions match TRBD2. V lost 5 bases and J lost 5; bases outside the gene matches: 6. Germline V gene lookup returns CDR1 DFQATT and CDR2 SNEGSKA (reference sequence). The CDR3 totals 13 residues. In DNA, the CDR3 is TGCAGTGCTGGCGGGGGGGCGAGGGAGACCCAGTACTTC. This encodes CSAGGGARETQYF.

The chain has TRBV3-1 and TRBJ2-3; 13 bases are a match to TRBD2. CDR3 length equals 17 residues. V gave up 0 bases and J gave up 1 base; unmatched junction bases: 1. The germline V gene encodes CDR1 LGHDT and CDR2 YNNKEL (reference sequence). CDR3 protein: CASSQDGTSGGTDTQYF. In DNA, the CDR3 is TGTGCCAGCAGCCAAGATGGGACTAGCGGGGGCACAGATACGCAGTATTTT.

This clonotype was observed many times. CDR3 in DNA: TGTGCCAGCAGTGAATCCGGGGAGACCCAGTACTTC. It codes for CASSESGETQYF. The rearrangement joins TRBV2 to TRBJ2-5; D remains ambiguous. The ends were cut back, 2 bases at V and 5 bases at J, with 6 bases in the middle. CDR1 is SNHLY, CDR2 FYNNEI, per germline. This CDR3 is built from 12 residues.

Written as DNA, the CDR3 is TGTGCCATCAGTGAGGGGCGACCGGAGCATTCACCCCTCCACTTT. Protein product: CAISEGRPEHSPLHF. The chain combines TRBV10-3 with TRBJ1-6; no clear D gene. Trimming removed 2 bases from V and 8 bases from J, with 13 bases in between. Germline-derived CDR1 and CDR2 are ENHRY and SYGVKD. This CDR3 has 15 residues.

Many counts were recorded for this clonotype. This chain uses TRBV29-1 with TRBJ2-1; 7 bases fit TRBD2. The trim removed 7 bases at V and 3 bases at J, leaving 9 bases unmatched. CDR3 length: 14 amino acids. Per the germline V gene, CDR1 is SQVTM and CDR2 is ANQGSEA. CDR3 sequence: CSAVASGSYNEQFF. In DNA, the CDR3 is TGCAGCGCCGTAGCTAGCGGCAGCTACAATGAGCAGTTCTTC.

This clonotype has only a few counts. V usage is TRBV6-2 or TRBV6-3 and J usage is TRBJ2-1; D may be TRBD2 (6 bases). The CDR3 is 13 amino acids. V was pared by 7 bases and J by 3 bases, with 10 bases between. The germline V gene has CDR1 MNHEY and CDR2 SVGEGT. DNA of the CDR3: TGTGCCAGCACCCAGACTAGCTACAATGAGCAGTTCTTC. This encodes CASTQTSYNEQFF.

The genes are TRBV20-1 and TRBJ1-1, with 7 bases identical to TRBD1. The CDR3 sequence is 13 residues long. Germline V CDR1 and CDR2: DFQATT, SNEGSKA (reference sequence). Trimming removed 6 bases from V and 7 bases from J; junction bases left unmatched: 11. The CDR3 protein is CSALPGQRVEAFF. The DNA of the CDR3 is TGCAGTGCCTTGCCGGGACAGCGGGTTGAAGCTTTCTTT.